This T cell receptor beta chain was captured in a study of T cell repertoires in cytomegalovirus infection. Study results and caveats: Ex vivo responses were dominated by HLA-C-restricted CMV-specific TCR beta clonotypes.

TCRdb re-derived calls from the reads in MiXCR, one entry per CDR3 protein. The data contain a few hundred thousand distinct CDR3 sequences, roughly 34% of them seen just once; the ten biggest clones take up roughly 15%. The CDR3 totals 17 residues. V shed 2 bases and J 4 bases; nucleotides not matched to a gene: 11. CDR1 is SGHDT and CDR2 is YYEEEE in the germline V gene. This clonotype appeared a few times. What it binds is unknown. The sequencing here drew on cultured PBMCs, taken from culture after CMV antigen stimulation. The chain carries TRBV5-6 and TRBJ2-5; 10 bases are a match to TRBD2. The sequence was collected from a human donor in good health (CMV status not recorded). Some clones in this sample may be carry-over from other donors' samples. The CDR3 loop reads CASSFGLADLVRETQYF. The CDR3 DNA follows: TGTGCCAGCAGCTTTGGACTAGCGGACTTGGTACGAGAGACCCAGTACTTC.